A selection of T cell receptor beta chains follows, all from one sample in a study of cytomegalovirus exposure and HLA in healthy donors. Data came from immunoSEQ multiplex PCR; TCRdb stores just in-frame clones and leaves some out. Of about 260,000 clones in the sample, approximately 84% were seen once. Sequenced input: PBMCs. The source of these receptors is a woman in her 40s in good health and CMV-seropositive. Each CDR3 is given with its conserved first and last residue. A D gene is named only where the DNA matches it firmly. Clone size is not always given. Where it is, it says once, few, many or a class for expanded clones.

CDR3nt	CDR3aa	j_gene	d_gene	v_gene	abundance
TGTGCCAGCAGCTTTGTCCAGGGGCCCCAGCATTTT	CASSFVQGPQHF	TRBJ1-5	NA	TRBV7-8	NA
TGTGCCAGCAGTCCCTCCTTCGGACTTCCCCAGTACTTC	CASSPSFGLPQYF	TRBJ2-5	NA	TRBV27	NA
TGCGCCAGCAGCTCCCCCCCGGACAGGGTGGAGACCGGGGAGCTGTTTTTT	CASSSPPDRVETGELFF	TRBJ2-2	TRBD1	TRBV5-1	NA
TGTGCCAGCAGCCAAGCTAGCGGGAGGGCCGTTGAGCAGTTCTTC	CASSQASGRAVEQFF	TRBJ2-1	TRBD2	TRBV4-2	once
TGCGCCAGCAGCTTGGGTCAGTCGGGACTCTATGGCTACACCTTC	CASSLGQSGLYGYTF	TRBJ1-2	NA	TRBV5-1	NA
TGTGCCAGCAGCTCCCCGGGAGGGTCCTACGAGCAGTACTTC	CASSSPGGSYEQYF	TRBJ2-7	TRBD2	TRBV7-9	NA
TGTGCCAGCAGGAACCGGGACACTAACACCGGGGAGCTGTTTTTT	CASRNRDTNTGELFF	TRBJ2-2	NA	TRBV6-5	NA
TGTGCCAGCAGCCCCAGCTCGGGGGGCATCTATGGCTACACCTTC	CASSPSSGGIYGYTF	TRBJ1-2	NA	TRBV11-3	NA
TGTGCCAGCAGCTTAGGGGGCCGCGGCTACACCTTC	CASSLGGRGYTF	TRBJ1-2	NA	TRBV7-2	NA
TGTGCCTGGACAAGAGGGGGACAGGGAGAGGGTGTAAGGGGCTACACCTTC	CAWTRGGQGEGVRGYTF	TRBJ1-2	TRBD1	TRBV30	NA
TGTGCCAGCAGCTCTGGACTAGCGGAAACCGGGGAGCTGTTTTTT	CASSSGLAETGELFF	TRBJ2-2	TRBD2	TRBV7-9	few
TGTGCCATCAGTCGGGACAGGGGTTGGTCACCCCTCCACTTT	CAISRDRGWSPLHF	TRBJ1-6	TRBD1	TRBV10-3	NA
TGTGCCAGCAGCTTGCCTGGGGTAGCGGGATACGAGCAGTACTTC	CASSLPGVAGYEQYF	TRBJ2-7	TRBD2	TRBV5-4	NA
TGTGCCAGCAGTTCAGCGGGGACAGGGTCCCACAATGAGCAGTTCTTC	CASSSAGTGSHNEQFF	TRBJ2-1	TRBD1	TRBV27	NA
TGTGCCAGCAGTGAAGTGAGCGGGAATTACTACGAGCAGTACTTC	CASSEVSGNYYEQYF	TRBJ2-7	TRBD2	TRBV6-1	NA
TGTGCCAGCTCACGGCCGGGACAGGGGGTGAGTGAGCAGTACTTC	CASSRPGQGVSEQYF	TRBJ2-7	TRBD1	TRBV18	once
TGCGCCAGCAGCCCAGACAGGCCGAATGAAAAACTGTTTTTT	CASSPDRPNEKLFF	TRBJ1-4	NA	TRBV5-1	NA
TGTGCCAGCAGCTCGCAACAGGGGTTGCTCTACGAGCAGTACTTC	CASSSQQGLLYEQYF	TRBJ2-7	TRBD1	TRBV7-2	NA
TGTGCCAGTAGCCAGATTCTTTTCACTGAAGCTTTCTTT	CASSQILFTEAFF	TRBJ1-1	NA	TRBV19	NA
TGCGCCAGCAGCTTGGTTCGGACAGTCTCCTACAATGAGCAGTTCTTC	CASSLVRTVSYNEQFF	TRBJ2-1	NA	TRBV5-1	NA
TGTGCCAGCAGTCGGGCCGGGGACAGGTACTCCTATAATTCACCCCTCCACTTT	CASSRAGDRYSYNSPLHF	TRBJ1-6	TRBD1	TRBV2	once
TGTGCCAGCAGCCCGCGGGACTCCATCACAGATACGCAGTATTTT	CASSPRDSITDTQYF	TRBJ2-3	NA	TRBV7-9	NA
TGTGCCAGCCGCGGGTCAAACAGGGCCGGAAACACCATATATTTT	CASRGSNRAGNTIYF	TRBJ1-3	NA	TRBV6-1	NA
TGTGCCAGCCGGACAGACCTCGGAGCCGGGGAGCTGTTTTTT	CASRTDLGAGELFF	TRBJ2-2	NA	TRBV6-5	NA
TGCAGCGGGACAGGGCTTAACTATGGCTACACCTTC	CSGTGLNYGYTF	TRBJ1-2	TRBD1	TRBV29-1	NA
TGCGCCAGCAGCTTGGGAGGCCTTAGTCAGCCCCAGCATTTT	CASSLGGLSQPQHF	TRBJ1-5	NA	TRBV5-1	once
TGTGCCAGCAGTGACGTGGGAGGTCCCTACAATGAGCAGTTCTTC	CASSDVGGPYNEQFF	TRBJ2-1	NA	TRBV6-4	NA
TGTGCCGCCCGAGGACAGGGGGCTGTTGGCTACACCTTC	CAARGQGAVGYTF	TRBJ1-2	TRBD1	TRBV19	NA
TGTGCCAGCAGCGCCCGACAGGGAATGAACACTGAAGCTTTCTTT	CASSARQGMNTEAFF	TRBJ1-1	TRBD1	TRBV7-9	NA
TGTGCCAGCAGCCGACTAGAGGCCAATGAGCAGTTCTTC	CASSRLEANEQFF	TRBJ2-1	NA	TRBV11-3	NA
TGTGCCAGCAGCTTGAGTGAGACCCAGTACTTC	CASSLSETQYF	TRBJ2-5	NA	TRBV11-2	NA
TGTGCCAGCAGCCTAGGAGGGACTCCCGCTAACTATGGCTACACCTTC	CASSLGGTPANYGYTF	TRBJ1-2	NA	TRBV28	NA
TGTGCCAGCAGTCCAGGAGGAGCTGGGGCCAACGTCCTGACTTTC	CASSPGGAGANVLTF	TRBJ2-6	NA	TRBV25-1	NA
TGTGCCAGCAGCTTTCGGGGGGACCGTTTTGGCGAGCAGTACTTC	CASSFRGDRFGEQYF	TRBJ2-7	TRBD2	TRBV7-8	NA
TGTGCCAGCAGCCAAGGAGCGGGAGGGAACTACGAGCAGTACTTC	CASSQGAGGNYEQYF	TRBJ2-7	TRBD2	TRBV4-2	NA
TGTGCCAGTAGTATCGGACTAGCGGGAGGAAGGGGTACGCAGTATTTT	CASSIGLAGGRGTQYF	TRBJ2-3	TRBD2	TRBV19	NA
TGTGCCAGCAGTGGAAGGGGCGCCACCGGGGAGCTGTTTTTT	CASSGRGATGELFF	TRBJ2-2	NA	TRBV2	NA